The rows below give T cell receptor beta chains drawn from one sample of a study of blood T cells in healthy people across ages. Each CDR3 protein is one row after TCRdb ran MiXCR on the 5' RACE reads. Among about 680,000 distinct CDR3 sequences listed, 49% were seen once. The sequencing input was blood. The receptors stem from a woman in her fifties or sixties in good health. The CDR3 runs from the conserved cysteine through the conserved F or W. The D gene is left open where the match is weak. Clone size is stated in some rows and not others, as once, few, many or a class when expanded.

D gene	J gene	V gene	clone size	CDR3 DNA	CDR3 protein
TRBD2	TRBJ2-7	TRBV5-6	few	TGTGCCAGCAGCGGATCTAGCGGGAGTTGGTACGAGCAGTACTTC	CASSGSSGSWYEQYF
TRBD2	TRBJ2-1	TRBV9	-	TGTGCCAGCAGCGTAGGCGGCGGGAGGGCATATGAGCAGTTCTTC	CASSVGGGRAYEQFF
-	TRBJ2-3	TRBV20-1	-	TGCAGTGCTAGAGAGGGTGGGAGGAACACAGATACGCAGTATTTT	CSAREGGRNTDTQYF
TRBD2	TRBJ2-7	TRBV7-9	-	TGTGCCAGCAGCTTAGGACGAGCGGGAGGACCCTTCTACGAGCAGTACTTC	CASSLGRAGGPFYEQYF
-	TRBJ1-4	TRBV18	-	TGTGCCAGCTCACGGGACATCACAACTAATGAAAAACTGTTTTTT	CASSRDITTNEKLFF
-	TRBJ1-5	TRBV6-1	many	TGTGCCAGCACGGACCCCAATCAGCCCCAGCATTTT	CASTDPNQPQHF
TRBD2	TRBJ2-7	TRBV6-1	-	TGTGCCAGCAGTGAGACACGCGGGACTAGCGAAGCCTACGAGCAGTACTTC	CASSETRGTSEAYEQYF
-	TRBJ2-7	TRBV6-6	-	TGTGCCAGCAGTACACCGACCGAAGCCTACGAGCAGTACTTC	CASSTPTEAYEQYF
TRBD2	TRBJ2-1	TRBV6-5	once	TGTGCCAGCAGTTACGAGGCGGGAGCGTTCGATGAGCAGTTCTTC	CASSYEAGAFDEQFF
-	TRBJ1-4	TRBV20-1	few	TGCAGTGCTAGATCCCAGAATGAAAAACTGTTTTTT	CSARSQNEKLFF